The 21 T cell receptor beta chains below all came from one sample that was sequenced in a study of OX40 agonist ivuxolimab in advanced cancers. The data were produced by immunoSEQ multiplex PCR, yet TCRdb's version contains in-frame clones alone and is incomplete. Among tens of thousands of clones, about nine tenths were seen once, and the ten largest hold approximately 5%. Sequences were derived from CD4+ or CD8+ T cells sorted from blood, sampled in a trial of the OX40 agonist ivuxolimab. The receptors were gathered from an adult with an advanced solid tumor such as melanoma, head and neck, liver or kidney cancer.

The CDR3 sequence is CASSSLGGPSRETQYF. In nucleotides, the CDR3 is TGCGCCAGCAGCTCCTTGGGGGGCCCCTCCCGAGAGACCCAGTACTTC. V gene TRBV5-1 combines with J gene TRBJ2-5; perhaps D is TRBD1 or TRBD2 (6 bases each). Trimming took 3 bases from V and 4 from J, leaving 19 bases between them. Looked up from germline, CDR1 is SGHRS and CDR2 is YFSETQ. The CDR3 consists of 16 residues. Full variable domain (missing parts from reference TRBV5-1 and TRBJ2-5): KAGVTQTPRYLIKTRGQQVTLSCSPISGHRSVSWYQQTPGQGLQFLFEYFSETQRNKGNFPGRFSGRQFSNSRSEMNVSTLELGDSALYLCASSSLGGPSRETQYFGPGTRLLVL.

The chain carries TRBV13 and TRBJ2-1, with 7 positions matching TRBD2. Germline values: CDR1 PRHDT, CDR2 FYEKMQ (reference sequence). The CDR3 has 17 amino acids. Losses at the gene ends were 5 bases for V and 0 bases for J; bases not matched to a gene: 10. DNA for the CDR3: TGTGCCAGCAGCCAAGAACGGACGGGAGGCTCCTACAATGAGCAGTTCTTC. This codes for CASSQERTGGSYNEQFF.

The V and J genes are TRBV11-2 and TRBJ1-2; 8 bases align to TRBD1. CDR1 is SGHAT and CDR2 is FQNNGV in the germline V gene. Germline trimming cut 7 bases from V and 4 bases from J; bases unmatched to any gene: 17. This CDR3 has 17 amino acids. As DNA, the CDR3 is TGTGCCAGCACCTCCCCTGGGCGACAGGGGACTTTCTATGGCTACACCTTC. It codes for CASTSPGRQGTFYGYTF.

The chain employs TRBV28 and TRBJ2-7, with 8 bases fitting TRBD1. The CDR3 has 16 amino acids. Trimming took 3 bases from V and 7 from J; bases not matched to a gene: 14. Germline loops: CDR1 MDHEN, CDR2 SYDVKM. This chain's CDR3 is CASSFFSTGARWEQYF. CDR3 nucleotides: TGTGCCAGCAGTTTTTTCTCGACAGGGGCGCGATGGGAGCAGTACTTC.

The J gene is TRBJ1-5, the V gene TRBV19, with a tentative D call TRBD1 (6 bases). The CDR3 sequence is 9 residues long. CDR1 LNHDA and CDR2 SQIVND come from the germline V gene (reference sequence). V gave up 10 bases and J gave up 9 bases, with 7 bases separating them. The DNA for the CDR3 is TGTGCCAAAGGGGGGCCCCAGCATTTT. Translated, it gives CAKGGPQHF.

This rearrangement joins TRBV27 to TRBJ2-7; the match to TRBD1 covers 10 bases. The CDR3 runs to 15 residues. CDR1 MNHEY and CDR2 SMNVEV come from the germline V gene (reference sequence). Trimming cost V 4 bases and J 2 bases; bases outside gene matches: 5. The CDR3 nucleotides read TGTGCCAGCAGTTCCCCCGGGACAGGGGCCTACGAGCAGTACTTC. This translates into CASSSPGTGAYEQYF.

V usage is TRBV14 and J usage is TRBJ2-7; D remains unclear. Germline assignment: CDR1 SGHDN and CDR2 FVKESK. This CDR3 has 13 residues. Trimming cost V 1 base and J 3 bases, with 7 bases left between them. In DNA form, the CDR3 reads TGTGCCAGCAGCCAAGTTAGGAGCTACGAGCAGTACTTC. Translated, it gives CASSQVRSYEQYF. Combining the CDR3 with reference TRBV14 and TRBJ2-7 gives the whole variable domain EAGVTQFPSHSVIEKGQTVTLRCDPISGHDNLYWYRRVMGKEIKFLLHFVKESKQDESGMPNNRFLAERTGGTYSTLKVQPAELEDSGVYFCASSQVRSYEQYFGPGTRLTVT.

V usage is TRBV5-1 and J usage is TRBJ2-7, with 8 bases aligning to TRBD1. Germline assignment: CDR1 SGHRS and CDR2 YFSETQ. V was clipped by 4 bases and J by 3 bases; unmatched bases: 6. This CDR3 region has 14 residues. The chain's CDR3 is CASSPGQVIYEQYF. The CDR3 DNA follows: TGCGCCAGCAGCCCGGGACAGGTGATCTACGAGCAGTACTTC.

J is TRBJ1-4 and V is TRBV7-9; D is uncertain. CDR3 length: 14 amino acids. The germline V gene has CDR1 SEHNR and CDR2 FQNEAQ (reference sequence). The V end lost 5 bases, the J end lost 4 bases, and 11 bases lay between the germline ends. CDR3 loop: CASSRAADNEKLFF. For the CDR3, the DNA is TGTGCCAGCAGCCGCGCCGCGGATAATGAAAAACTGTTTTTT.

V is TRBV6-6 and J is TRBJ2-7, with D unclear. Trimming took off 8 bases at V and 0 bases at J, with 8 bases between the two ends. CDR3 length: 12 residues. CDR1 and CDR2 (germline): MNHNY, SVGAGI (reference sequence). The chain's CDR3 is CASGRDSYEQYF. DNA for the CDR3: TGTGCCAGCGGCCGAGACTCCTACGAGCAGTACTTC.

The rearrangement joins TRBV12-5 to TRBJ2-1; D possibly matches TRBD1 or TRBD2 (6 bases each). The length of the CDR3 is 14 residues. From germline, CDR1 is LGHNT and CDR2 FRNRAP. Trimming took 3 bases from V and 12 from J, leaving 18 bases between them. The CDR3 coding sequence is TGTGCTAGTGGTTTTCAGGTCGGGGGCGATGGGCAGTTCTTC. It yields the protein CASGFQVGGDGQFF.

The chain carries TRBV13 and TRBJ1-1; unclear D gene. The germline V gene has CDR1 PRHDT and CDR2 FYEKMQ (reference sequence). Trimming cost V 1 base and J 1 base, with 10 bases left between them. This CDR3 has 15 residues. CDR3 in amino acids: CASSLAGVPNTEAFF. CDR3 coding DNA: TGTGCCAGCAGCTTAGCCGGGGTTCCGAACACTGAAGCTTTCTTT.

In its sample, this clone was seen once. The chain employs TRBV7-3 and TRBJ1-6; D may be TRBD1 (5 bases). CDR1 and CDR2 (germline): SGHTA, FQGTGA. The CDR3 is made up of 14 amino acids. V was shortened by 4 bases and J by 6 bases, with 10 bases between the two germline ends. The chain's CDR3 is CASSSGTANSPLHF. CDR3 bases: TGTGCCAGCAGCTCTGGGACGGCTAATTCACCCCTCCACTTT.

The CDR3 is CATSRDRGGEKLFF. The DNA for the CDR3 is TGTGCCACCAGCCGGGACAGGGGTGGTGAAAAACTGTTTTTT. The chain couples TRBV15 to TRBJ1-4, with 10 nucleotides matching TRBD1. Losses at the gene ends were 5 bases for V and 7 bases for J; bases not matched to a gene: 4. The length of the CDR3 is 14 residues. The V gene's germline CDR1 is LNHNV and CDR2 YYDKDF (reference sequence).

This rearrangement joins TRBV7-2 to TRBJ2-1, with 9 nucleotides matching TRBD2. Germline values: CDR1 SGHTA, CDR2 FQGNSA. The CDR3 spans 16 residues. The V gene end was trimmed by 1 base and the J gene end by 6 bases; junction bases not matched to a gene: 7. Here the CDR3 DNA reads TGTGCCAGCAGCTTAGGAGGCGGGAGGGCCGGCAATGAGCAGTTCTTC. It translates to CASSLGGGRAGNEQFF.

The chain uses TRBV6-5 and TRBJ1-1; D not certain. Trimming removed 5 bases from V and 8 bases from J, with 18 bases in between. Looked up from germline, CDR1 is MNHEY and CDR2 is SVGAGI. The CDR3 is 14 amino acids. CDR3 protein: CASSPRMGSREAFF. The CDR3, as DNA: TGTGCCAGCAGTCCCCGTATGGGTAGTAGAGAAGCTTTCTTT.

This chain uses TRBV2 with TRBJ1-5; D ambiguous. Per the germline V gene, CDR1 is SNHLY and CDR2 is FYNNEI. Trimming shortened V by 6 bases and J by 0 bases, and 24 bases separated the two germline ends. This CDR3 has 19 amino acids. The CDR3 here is CASRRRWARNDHSNQPQHF. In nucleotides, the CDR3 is TGTGCCAGCAGGAGGAGGTGGGCACGAAACGATCATAGCAATCAGCCCCAGCATTTT.

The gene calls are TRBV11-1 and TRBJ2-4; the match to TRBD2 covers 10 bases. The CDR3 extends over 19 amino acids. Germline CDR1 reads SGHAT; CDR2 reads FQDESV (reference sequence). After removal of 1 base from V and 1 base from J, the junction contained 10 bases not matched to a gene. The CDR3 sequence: CASSLVASGSPRAKNIQYF. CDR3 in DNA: TGTGCCAGCAGCTTAGTGGCTAGCGGGAGCCCACGGGCCAAAAACATTCAGTACTTC.

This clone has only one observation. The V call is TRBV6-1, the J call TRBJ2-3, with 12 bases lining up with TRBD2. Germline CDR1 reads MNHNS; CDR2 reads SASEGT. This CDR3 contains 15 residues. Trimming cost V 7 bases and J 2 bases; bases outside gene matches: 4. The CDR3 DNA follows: TGTGCCAGCACTCGACTAGCGGGAGCCACAGATACGCAGTATTTT. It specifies CASTRLAGATDTQYF.

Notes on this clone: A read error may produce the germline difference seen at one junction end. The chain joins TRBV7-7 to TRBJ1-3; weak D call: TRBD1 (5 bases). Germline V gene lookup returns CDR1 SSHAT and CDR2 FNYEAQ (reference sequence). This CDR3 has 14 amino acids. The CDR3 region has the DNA TGTGCTAGCAGCTCAGACAGCGGCGGCAACACCATATATTTT. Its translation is CASSSDSGGNTIYF.

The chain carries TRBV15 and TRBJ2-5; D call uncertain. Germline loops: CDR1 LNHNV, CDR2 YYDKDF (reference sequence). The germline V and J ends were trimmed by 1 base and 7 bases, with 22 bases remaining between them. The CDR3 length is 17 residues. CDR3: CATSRVWATALVGTQYF. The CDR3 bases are TGTGCCACCAGCAGAGTATGGGCTACGGCTCTTGTAGGGACCCAGTACTTC.